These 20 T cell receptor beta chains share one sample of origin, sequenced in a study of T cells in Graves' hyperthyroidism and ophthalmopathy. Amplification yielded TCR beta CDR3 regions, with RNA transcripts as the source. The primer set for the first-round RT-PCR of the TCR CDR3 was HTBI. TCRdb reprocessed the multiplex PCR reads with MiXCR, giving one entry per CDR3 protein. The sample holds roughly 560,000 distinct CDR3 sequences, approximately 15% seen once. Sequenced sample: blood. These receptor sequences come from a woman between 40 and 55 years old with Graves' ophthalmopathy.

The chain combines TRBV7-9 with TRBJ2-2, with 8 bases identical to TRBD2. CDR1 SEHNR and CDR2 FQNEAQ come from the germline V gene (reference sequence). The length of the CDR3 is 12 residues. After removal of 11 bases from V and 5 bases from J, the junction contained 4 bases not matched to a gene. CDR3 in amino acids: CALGGGTGELFF. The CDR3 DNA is TGTGCCCTCGGCGGGGGGACCGGGGAGCTGTTTTTT.

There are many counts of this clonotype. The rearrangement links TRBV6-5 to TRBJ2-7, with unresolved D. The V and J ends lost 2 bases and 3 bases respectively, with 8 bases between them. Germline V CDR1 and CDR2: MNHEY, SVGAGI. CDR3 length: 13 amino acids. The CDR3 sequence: CASSYAQNYEQYF. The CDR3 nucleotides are TGTGCCAGCAGTTACGCCCAAAACTACGAGCAGTACTTC.

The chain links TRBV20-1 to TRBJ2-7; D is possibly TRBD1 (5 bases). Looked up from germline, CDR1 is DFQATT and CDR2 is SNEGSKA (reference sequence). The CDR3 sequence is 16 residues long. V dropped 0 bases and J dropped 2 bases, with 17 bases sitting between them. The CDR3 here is CSARDPRQIRAYEQYF. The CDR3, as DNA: TGCAGTGCTAGAGATCCCCGACAGATTAGGGCCTACGAGCAGTACTTC.

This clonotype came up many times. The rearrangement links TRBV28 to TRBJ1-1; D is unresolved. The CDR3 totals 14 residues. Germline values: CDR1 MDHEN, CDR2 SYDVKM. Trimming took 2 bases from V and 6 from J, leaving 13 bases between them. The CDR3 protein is CASSLMGETAEAFF. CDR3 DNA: TGTGCCAGCAGTTTAATGGGCGAGACCGCTGAAGCTTTCTTT.

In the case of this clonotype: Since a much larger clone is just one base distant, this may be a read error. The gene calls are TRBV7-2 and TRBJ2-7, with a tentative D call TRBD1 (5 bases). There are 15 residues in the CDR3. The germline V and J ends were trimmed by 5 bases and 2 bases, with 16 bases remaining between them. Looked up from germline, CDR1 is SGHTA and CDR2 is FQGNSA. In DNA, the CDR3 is TGTGCCAGCAGCCCCTGGGGCCTTAAGGCCTACGAGCAGTACTTC. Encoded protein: CASSPWGLKAYEQYF.

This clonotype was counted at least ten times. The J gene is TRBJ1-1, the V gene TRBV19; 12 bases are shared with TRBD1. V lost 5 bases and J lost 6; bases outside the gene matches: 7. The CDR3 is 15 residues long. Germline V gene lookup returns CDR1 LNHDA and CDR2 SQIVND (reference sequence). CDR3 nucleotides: TGTGCCAGTAGTTCCGGGACAGGGGGCTGGGCTGAAGCTTTCTTT. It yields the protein CASSSGTGGWAEAFF.

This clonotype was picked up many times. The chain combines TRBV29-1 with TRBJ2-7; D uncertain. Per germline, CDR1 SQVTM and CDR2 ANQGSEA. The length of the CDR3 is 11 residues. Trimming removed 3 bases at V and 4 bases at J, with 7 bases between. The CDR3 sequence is CSVETEYEQYF. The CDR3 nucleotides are TGCAGCGTTGAGACGGAGTACGAGCAGTACTTC.

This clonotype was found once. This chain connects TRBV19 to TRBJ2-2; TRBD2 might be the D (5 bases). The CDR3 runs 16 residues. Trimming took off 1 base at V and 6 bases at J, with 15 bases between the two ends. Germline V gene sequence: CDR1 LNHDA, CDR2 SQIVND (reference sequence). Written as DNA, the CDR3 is TGTGCCAGTAGTATAGGGAGGTCCCAAAGGCCCGGGGAGCTGTTTTTT. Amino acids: CASSIGRSQRPGELFF.

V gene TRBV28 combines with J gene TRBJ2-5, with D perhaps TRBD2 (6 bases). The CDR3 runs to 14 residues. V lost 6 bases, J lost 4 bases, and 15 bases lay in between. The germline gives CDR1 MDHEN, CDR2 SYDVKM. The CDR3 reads CASSFGGGTETQYF. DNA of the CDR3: TGTGCCAGCAGCTTCGGGGGAGGCACAGAGACCCAGTACTTC. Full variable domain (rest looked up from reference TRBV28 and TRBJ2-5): DVKVTQSSRYLVKRTGEKVFLECVQDMDHENMFWYRQDPGLGLRLIYFSYDVKMKEKGDIPEGYSVSREKKERFSLILESASTNQTSMYLCASSFGGGTETQYFGPGTRLLVL.

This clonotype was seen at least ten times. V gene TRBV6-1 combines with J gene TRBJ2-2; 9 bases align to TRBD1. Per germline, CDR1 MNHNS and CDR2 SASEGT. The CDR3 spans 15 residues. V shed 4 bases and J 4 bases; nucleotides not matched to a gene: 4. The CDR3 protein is CASSAGTGFTGELFF. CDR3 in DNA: TGTGCCAGCAGTGCCGGGACAGGGTTCACCGGGGAGCTGTTTTTT.

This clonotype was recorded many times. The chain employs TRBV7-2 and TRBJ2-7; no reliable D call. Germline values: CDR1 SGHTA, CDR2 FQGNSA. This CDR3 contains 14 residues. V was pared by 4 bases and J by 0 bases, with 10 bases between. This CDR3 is CASSSEVVSYEQYF. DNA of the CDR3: TGTGCCAGCAGCTCAGAGGTTGTCTCCTACGAGCAGTACTTC.

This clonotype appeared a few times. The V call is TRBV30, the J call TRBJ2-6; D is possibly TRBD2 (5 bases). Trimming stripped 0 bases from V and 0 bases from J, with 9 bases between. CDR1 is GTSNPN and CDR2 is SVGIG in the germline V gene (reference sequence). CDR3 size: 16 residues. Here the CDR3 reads CAWSVRENSGANVLTF. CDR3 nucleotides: TGTGCCTGGAGTGTAAGGGAGAACTCTGGGGCCAACGTCCTGACTTTC. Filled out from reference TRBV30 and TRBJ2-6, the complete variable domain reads SQTIHQWPATLVQPVGSPLSLECTVEGTSNPNLYWYRQAAGRGLQLLFYSVGIGQISSEVPQNLSASRPQDRQFILSSKKLLLSDSGFYLCAWSVRENSGANVLTFGAGSRLTVL.

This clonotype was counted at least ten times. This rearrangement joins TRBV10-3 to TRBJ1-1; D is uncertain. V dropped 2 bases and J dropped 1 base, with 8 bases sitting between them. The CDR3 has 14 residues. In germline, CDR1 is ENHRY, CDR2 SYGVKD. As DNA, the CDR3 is TGTGCCATCAGTGAGCCGCGGGAGAACACTGAAGCTTTCTTT. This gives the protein CAISEPRENTEAFF.

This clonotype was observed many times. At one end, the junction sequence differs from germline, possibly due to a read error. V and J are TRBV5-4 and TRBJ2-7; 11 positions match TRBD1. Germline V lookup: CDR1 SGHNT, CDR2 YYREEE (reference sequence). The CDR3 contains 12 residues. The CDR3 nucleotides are TGTGCCAGCAGCACGCTGGGACAGGGGGGCCTCTTC. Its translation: CASSTLGQGGLF. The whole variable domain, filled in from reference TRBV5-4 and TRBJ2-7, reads ETGVTQSPTHLIKTRGQQVTLRCSSQSGHNTVSWYQQALGQGPQFIFQYYREEENGRGNFPPRFSGLQFPNYSSELNVNALELDDSALYLCASSTLGQGGLFGPGTRLTVT.

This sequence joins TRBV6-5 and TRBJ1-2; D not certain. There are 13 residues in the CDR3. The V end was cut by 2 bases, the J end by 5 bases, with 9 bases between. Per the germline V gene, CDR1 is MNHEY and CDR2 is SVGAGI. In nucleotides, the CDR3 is TGTGCCAGCAGTTACCAACTAGGGTATGGCTACACCTTC. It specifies CASSYQLGYGYTF.

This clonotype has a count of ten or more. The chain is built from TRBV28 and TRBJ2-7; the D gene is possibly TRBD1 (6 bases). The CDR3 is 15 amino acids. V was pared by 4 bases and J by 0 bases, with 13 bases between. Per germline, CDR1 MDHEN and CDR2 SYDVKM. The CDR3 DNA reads TGTGCCAGCAGTTCTACGGGACACAGCTCCTACGAGCAGTACTTC. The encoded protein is CASSSTGHSSYEQYF. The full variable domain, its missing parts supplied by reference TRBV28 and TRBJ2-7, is DVKVTQSSRYLVKRTGEKVFLECVQDMDHENMFWYRQDPGLGLRLIYFSYDVKMKEKGDIPEGYSVSREKKERFSLILESASTNQTSMYLCASSSTGHSSYEQYFGPGTRLTVT.

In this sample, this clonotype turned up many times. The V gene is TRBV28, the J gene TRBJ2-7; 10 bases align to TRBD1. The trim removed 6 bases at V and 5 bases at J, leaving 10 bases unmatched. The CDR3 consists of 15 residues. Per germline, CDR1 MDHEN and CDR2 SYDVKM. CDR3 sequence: CASSPGTGATHEQYF. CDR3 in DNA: TGTGCCAGCAGCCCCGGGACAGGGGCTACCCACGAGCAGTACTTC.

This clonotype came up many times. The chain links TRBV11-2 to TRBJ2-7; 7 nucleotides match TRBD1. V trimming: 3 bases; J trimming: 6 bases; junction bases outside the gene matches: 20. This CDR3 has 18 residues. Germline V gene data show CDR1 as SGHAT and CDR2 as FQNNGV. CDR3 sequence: CASSFEGCDRERGFEQYF. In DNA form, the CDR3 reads TGTGCCAGCAGCTTCGAAGGGTGTGACAGGGAAAGGGGGTTCGAGCAGTACTTC.

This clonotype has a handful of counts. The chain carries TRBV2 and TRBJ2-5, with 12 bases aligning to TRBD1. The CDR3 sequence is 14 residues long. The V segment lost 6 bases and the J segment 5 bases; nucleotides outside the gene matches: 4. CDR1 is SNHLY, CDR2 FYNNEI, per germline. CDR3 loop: CASRGQGAVETQYF. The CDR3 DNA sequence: TGTGCCAGCAGGGGACAGGGGGCCGTCGAGACCCAGTACTTC.

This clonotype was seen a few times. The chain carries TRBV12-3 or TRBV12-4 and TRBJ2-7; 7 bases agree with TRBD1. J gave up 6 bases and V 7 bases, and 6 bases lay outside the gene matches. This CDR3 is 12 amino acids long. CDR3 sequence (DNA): TGTGCCAGCAAAACAGGGGCCCCCGAGCAGTACTTC. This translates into CASKTGAPEQYF.